The sequence of this T cell receptor (beta chain) was determined in a study of OX40 agonist ivuxolimab in advanced cancers. General study findings and limits: It was also the case that some nonresponders had low normalized T-cell clonal expansion. In general, CD8+ T cells held more expanded clones than CD4+ did, on average.

Autoimmune disease history or systemic immunosuppression barred patients. Generated by immunoSEQ multiplex PCR, the TCRdb table keeps only in-frame clones and is missing some. Of under 80,000 clones detected, approximately 89% appear once; the ten largest clones hold roughly 0.68%. Only a few counts were recorded for this clone. The antigen remains undetermined. Germline V gene data show CDR1 as MDHEN and CDR2 as SYDVKM. With 6 bases removed from V and 3 bases from J, the gap between germline ends came to 18 bases. The CDR3 totals 15 residues. The sequences come from CD4+ or CD8+ T cells sorted from blood, collected in a trial of the OX40 agonist ivuxolimab. The clonotype was recovered from an adult with an advanced solid tumor such as melanoma, head and neck, liver or kidney cancer. V and J are TRBV28 and TRBJ2-7; possibly TRBD1 for D (5 bases). CDR3 nucleotides: TGTGCCAGCAGCTCGTCAGGGCCTCGAGACTACGAGCAGTACTTC. It is translated as CASSSSGPRDYEQYF.